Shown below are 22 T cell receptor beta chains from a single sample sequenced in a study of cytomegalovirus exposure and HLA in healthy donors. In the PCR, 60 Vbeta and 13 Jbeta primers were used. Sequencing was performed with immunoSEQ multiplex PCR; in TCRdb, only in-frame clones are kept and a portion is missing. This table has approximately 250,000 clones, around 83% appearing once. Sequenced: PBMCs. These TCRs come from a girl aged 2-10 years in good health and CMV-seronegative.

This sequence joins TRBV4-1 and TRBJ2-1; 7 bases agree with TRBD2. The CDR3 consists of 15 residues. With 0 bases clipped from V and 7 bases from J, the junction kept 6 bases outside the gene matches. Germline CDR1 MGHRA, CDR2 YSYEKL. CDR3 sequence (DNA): TGCGCCAGCAGCCAAGATCGCGGGAGTGGTAATGAGCAGTTCTTC. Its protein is CASSQDRGSGNEQFF.

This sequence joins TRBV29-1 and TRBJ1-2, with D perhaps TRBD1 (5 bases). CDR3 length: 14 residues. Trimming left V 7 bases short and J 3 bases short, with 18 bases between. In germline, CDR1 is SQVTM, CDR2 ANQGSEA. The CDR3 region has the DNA TGCAGCGCTCTCGGGCGCAGGGCGGACTATGGCTACACCTTC. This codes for CSALGRRADYGYTF.

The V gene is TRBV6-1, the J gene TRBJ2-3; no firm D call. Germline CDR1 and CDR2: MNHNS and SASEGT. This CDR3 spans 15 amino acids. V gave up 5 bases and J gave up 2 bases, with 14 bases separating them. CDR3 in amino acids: CASSPGTANTDTQYF. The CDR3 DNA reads TGTGCCAGCAGTCCTGGAACAGCTAACACAGATACGCAGTATTTT.

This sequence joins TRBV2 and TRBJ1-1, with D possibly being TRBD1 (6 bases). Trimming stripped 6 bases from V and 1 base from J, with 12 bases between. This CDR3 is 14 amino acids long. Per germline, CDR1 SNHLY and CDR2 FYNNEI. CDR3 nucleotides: TGTGCCAGCAGGAACAGGGTGGGGAACACTGAAGCTTTCTTT. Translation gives CASRNRVGNTEAFF.

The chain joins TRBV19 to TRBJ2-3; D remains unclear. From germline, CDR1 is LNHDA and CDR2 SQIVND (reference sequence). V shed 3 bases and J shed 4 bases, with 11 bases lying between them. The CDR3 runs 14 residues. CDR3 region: CASSITATPDTQYF. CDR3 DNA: TGTGCCAGTAGTATCACCGCAACACCAGATACGCAGTATTTT. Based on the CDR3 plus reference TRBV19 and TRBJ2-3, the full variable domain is DGGITQSPKYLFRKEGQNVTLSCEQNLNHDAMYWYRQDPGQGLRLIYYSQIVNDFQKGDIAEGYSVSREKKESFPLTVTSAQKNPTAFYLCASSITATPDTQYFGPGTRLTVL.

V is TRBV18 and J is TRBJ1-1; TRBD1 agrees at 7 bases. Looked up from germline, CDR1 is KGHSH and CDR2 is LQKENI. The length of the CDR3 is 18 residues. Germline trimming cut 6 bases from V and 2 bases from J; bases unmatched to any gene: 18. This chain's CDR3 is CASSFRLLQGLGNTEAFF. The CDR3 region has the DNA TGTGCCAGCTCGTTCCGCTTACTACAGGGGCTGGGAAACACTGAAGCTTTCTTT.

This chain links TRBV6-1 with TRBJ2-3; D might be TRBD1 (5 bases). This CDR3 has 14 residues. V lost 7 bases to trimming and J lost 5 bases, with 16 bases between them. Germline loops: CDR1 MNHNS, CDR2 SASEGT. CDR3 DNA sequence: TGTGCCAGCAAGGGGTTGGTAGGTCTAGATACGCAGTATTTT. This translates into CASKGLVGLDTQYF.

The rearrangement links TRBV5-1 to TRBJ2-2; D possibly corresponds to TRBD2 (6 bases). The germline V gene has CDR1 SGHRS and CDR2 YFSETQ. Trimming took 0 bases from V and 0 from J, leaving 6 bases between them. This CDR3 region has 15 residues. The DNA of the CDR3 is TGCGCCAGCAGCTTGGTAGCGGCGAACACCGGGGAGCTGTTTTTT. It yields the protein CASSLVAANTGELFF. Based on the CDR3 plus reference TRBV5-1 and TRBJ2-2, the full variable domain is KAGVTQTPRYLIKTRGQQVTLSCSPISGHRSVSWYQQTPGQGLQFLFEYFSETQRNKGNFPGRFSGRQFSNSRSEMNVSTLELGDSALYLCASSLVAANTGELFFGEGSRLTVL.

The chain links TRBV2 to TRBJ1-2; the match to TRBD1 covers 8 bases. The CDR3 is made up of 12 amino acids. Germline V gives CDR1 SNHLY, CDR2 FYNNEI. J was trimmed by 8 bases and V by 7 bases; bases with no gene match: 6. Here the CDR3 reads CASTNRGGGYTF. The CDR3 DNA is TGTGCCAGCACGAACAGGGGGGGAGGCTACACCTTC.

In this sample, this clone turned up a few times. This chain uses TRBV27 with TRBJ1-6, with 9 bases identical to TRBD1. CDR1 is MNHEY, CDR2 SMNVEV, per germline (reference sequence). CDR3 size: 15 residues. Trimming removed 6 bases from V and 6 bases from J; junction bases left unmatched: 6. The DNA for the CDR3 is TGTGCCAGCAGCATACGGGACAGGGCTAATTCACCCCTCCACTTT. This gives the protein CASSIRDRANSPLHF.

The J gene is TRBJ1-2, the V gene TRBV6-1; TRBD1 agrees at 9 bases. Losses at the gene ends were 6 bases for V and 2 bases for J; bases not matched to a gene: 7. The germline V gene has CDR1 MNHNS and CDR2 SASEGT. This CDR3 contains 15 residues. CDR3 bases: TGTGCCAGCAGACAAACCGGGACAGGGAACTATGGCTACACCTTC. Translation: CASRQTGTGNYGYTF.

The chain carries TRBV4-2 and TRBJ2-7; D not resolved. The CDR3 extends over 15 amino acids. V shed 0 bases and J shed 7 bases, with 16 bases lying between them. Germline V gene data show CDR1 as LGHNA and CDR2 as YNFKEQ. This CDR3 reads CASSQDPIDPGEQYF. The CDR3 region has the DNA TGTGCCAGCAGCCAAGATCCGATAGATCCCGGGGAGCAGTACTTC.

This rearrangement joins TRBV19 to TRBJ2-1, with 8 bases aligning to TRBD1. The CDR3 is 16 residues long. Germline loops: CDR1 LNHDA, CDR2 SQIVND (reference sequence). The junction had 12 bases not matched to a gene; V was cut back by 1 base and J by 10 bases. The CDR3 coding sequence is TGTGCCAGTAGTATAGTTGGGACAGGTTTTGGACGGGAGCAGTTCTTC. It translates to CASSIVGTGFGREQFF. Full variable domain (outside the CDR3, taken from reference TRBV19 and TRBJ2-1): DGGITQSPKYLFRKEGQNVTLSCEQNLNHDAMYWYRQDPGQGLRLIYYSQIVNDFQKGDIAEGYSVSREKKESFPLTVTSAQKNPTAFYLCASSIVGTGFGREQFFGPGTRLTVL.

The CDR3 DNA follows: TGCGCCAGCAGTCCCGGGACTAGCGGCCCAGATACGCAGTATTTT. Amino acids: CASSPGTSGPDTQYF. The V and J genes are TRBV10-1 and TRBJ2-3; 11 bases fit TRBD2. This CDR3 spans 15 amino acids. Germline lookup yields CDR1 WNHNN and CDR2 SYGVQD (reference sequence). V trimming: 5 bases; J trimming: 4 bases; junction bases outside the gene matches: 5.

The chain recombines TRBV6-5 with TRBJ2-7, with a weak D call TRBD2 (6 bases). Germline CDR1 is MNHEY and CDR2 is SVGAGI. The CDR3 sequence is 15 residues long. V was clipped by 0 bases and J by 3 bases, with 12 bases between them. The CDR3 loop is CASSYSRGAYYEQYF. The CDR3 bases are TGTGCCAGCAGTTACTCACGCGGGGCTTACTACGAGCAGTACTTC.

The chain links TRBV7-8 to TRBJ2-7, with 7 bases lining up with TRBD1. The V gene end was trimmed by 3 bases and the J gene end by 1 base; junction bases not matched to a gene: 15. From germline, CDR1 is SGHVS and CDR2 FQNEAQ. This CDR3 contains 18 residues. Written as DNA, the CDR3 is TGTGCCAGCAGCTTCACTTTGCCCCGACAGGGCCGTTCCTACGAGCAGTACTTC. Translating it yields CASSFTLPRQGRSYEQYF.

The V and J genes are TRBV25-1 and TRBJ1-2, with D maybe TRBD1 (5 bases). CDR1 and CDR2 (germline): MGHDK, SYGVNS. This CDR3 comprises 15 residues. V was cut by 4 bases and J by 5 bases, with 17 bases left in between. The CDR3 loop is CASSGGYRNLYGYTF. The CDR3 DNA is TGTGCCAGCAGTGGAGGATACAGGAATTTGTATGGCTACACCTTC.

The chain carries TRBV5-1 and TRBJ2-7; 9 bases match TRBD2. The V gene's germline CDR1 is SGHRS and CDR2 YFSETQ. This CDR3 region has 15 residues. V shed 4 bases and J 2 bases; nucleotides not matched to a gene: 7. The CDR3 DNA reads TGCGCCAGCAGCGCGAGCGGGAGGTCACCCTACGAGCAGTACTTC. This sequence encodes CASSASGRSPYEQYF.

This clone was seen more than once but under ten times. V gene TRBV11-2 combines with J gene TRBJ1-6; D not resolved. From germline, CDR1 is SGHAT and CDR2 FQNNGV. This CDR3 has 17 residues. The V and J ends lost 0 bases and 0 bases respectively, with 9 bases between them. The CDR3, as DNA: TGTGCCAGCAGCTTAGATGGGCAGAGCTCCTATAATTCACCCCTCCACTTT. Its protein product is CASSLDGQSSYNSPLHF.

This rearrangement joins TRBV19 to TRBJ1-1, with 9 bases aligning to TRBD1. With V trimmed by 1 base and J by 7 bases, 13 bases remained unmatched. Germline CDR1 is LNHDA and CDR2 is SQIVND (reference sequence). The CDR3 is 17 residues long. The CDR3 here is CASSIAYPSRQGGEAFF. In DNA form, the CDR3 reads TGTGCCAGTAGTATAGCCTATCCGTCACGACAGGGGGGTGAAGCTTTCTTT.

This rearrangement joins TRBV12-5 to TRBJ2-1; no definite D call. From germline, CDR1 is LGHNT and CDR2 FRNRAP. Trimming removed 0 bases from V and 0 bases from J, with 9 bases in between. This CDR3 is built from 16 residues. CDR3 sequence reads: CASGLVPGSSYNEQFF. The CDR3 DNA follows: TGTGCTAGTGGTTTGGTCCCGGGTAGCTCCTACAATGAGCAGTTCTTC. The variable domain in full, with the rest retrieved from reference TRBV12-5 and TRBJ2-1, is DARVTQTPRHKVTEMGQEVTMRCQPILGHNTVFWYRQTMMQGLELLAYFRNRAPLDDSGMPKDRFSAEMPDATLATLKIQPSEPRDSAVYFCASGLVPGSSYNEQFFGPGTRLTVL.

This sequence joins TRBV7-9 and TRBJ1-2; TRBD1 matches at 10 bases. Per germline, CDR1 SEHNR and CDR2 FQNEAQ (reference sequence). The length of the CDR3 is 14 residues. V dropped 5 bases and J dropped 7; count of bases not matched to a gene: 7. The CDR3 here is CASSHRDRGVGYTF. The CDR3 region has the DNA TGTGCCAGCAGCCACCGGGACAGGGGTGTTGGCTACACCTTC. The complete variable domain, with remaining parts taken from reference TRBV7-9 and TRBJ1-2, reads DTGVSQNPRHKITKRGQNVTFRCDPISEHNRLYWYRQTLGQGPEFLTYFQNEAQLEKSRLLSDRFSAERPKGSFSTLEIQRTEQGDSAMYLCASSHRDRGVGYTFGSGTRLTVV.